Listed here are 19 T cell receptor beta chains from one sample, sequenced in a study of shared clonotypes between healthy human individuals. TCRdb's table, derived via immunoSEQ multiplex PCR, lists solely in-frame clones and lacks some. The sample consists of around 1.5 million clones, under 99% of them appearing once. Input material: naive CD4+ T cells sorted from blood. Documented subset: CD45RA+ positively selected. These receptor sequences come from a man aged 25 to 40 in good health.

This chain uses TRBV10-1 with TRBJ2-7; the D is unclear. Trimming cost V 4 bases and J 1 base, with 17 bases left between them. CDR1 WNHNN and CDR2 SYGVQD come from the germline V gene (reference sequence). The CDR3 runs to 16 residues. The CDR3 region is CASSGSRDTPSYEQYF. CDR3 nucleotide sequence: TGCGCCAGCAGTGGTAGTCGAGACACACCGTCCTACGAGCAGTACTTC.

This clone was seen just once. Other DNA sequences in this sample translate to the same CDR3. J is TRBJ1-5 and V is TRBV5-4, with D perhaps matching TRBD1 (6 bases). The CDR3 loop spans 13 amino acids. In germline, CDR1 is SGHNT, CDR2 YYREEE (reference sequence). V dropped 2 bases and J dropped 5 bases, with 8 bases sitting between them. CDR3 in amino acids: CASSLGGDQPQHF. As DNA, the CDR3 is TGTGCCAGCAGCTTAGGGGGGGATCAGCCCCAGCATTTT.

V gene TRBV29-1 combines with J gene TRBJ1-1, with D perhaps matching TRBD1 (5 bases). CDR1 and CDR2 from the germline V gene are SQVTM and ANQGSEA. This CDR3 contains 14 residues. Trimming took 1 base from V and 8 from J, leaving 17 bases between them. As DNA, the CDR3 is TGCAGCGTTGAAGGGCCAGGGAGGTTGATAGAAGCTTTCTTT. Translated: CSVEGPGRLIEAFF.

V usage is TRBV7-9 and J usage is TRBJ2-3; D is possibly TRBD2 (5 bases). V dropped 3 bases and J dropped 2 bases, with 12 bases sitting between them. The length of the CDR3 is 15 residues. Germline V lookup: CDR1 SEHNR, CDR2 FQNEAQ (reference sequence). The CDR3 nucleotides read TGTGCCAGCAGCTTGAGGGAACAGTCCACAGATACGCAGTATTTT. Translating it yields CASSLREQSTDTQYF. The whole variable domain, remainder taken from reference TRBV7-9 and TRBJ2-3, is DTGVSQNPRHKITKRGQNVTFRCDPISEHNRLYWYRQTLGQGPEFLTYFQNEAQLEKSRLLSDRFSAERPKGSFSTLEIQRTEQGDSAMYLCASSLREQSTDTQYFGPGTRLTVL.

This clone was seen a single time. The chain employs TRBV7-2 and TRBJ2-6, with unresolved D. The CDR3 has 18 amino acids. In germline, CDR1 is SGHTA, CDR2 FQGNSA. The V gene lost 1 base and the J gene lost 0 bases, with 13 bases spanning the gap. The CDR3 loop is CASSLDKFRHSGANVLTF. CDR3 in DNA: TGTGCCAGCAGCTTAGACAAGTTCCGGCACTCTGGGGCCAACGTCCTGACTTTC.

V usage is TRBV15 and J usage is TRBJ1-3; D unclear. Germline lookup yields CDR1 LNHNV and CDR2 YYDKDF (reference sequence). The CDR3 consists of 17 residues. Trimming stripped 0 bases from V and 0 bases from J, with 12 bases between. The CDR3 DNA sequence: TGTGCCACCAGCAGAGAAGGCAGACGCACCTCTGGAAACACCATATATTTT. Encoded protein: CATSREGRRTSGNTIYF.

This sequence joins TRBV7-9 and TRBJ1-1; TRBD1 aligns across 8 bases. Per the germline V gene, CDR1 is SEHNR and CDR2 is FQNEAQ (reference sequence). With 10 bases clipped from V and 0 bases from J, the junction kept 10 bases outside the gene matches. The CDR3 sequence is 15 residues long. The DNA of the CDR3 is TGTGCCACGGAATTAATGGGACAGGTGAACACTGAAGCTTTCTTT. As protein: CATELMGQVNTEAFF.

V and J are TRBV29-1 and TRBJ2-3; 14 bases map to TRBD2. With 5 bases clipped from V and 1 base from J, the junction kept 11 bases outside the gene matches. CDR1 and CDR2 (germline): SQVTM, ANQGSEA. The length of the CDR3 is 18 residues. In DNA form, the CDR3 reads TGCAGCGTTCGGACTAGCGGGAGGCCGGACTGGGGCACAGATACGCAGTATTTT. This gives the protein CSVRTSGRPDWGTDTQYF.

About this clone: Other DNA sequences of this sample code for an identical CDR3. This rearrangement joins TRBV28 to TRBJ1-2, with D uncertain. Germline CDR1 MDHEN, CDR2 SYDVKM. The CDR3 loop spans 13 amino acids. Trimming removed 2 bases at V and 0 bases at J, with 4 bases between. The CDR3 sequence is CASSLGANYGYTF. Here the CDR3 DNA reads TGTGCCAGCAGTTTAGGGGCTAACTATGGCTACACCTTC.

This clone was picked up a small number of times. The rearrangement joins TRBV6-1 to TRBJ1-3; no reliable D call. The CDR3 consists of 14 residues. Trimming took 4 bases from V and 3 from J, leaving 10 bases between them. CDR1 is MNHNS and CDR2 is SASEGT in the germline V gene. Here the CDR3 DNA reads TGTGCCAGCAGTGTAGAGGGTGGTGGAAACACCATATATTTT. This translates into CASSVEGGGNTIYF.

This rearrangement joins TRBV2 to TRBJ2-1; no clear D gene. Germline CDR1 SNHLY, CDR2 FYNNEI. The CDR3 has 15 residues. V lost 8 bases and J lost 7, with 21 bases in between. The CDR3 region is CASQSLSDTRNEQFF. The CDR3 region has the DNA TGTGCCAGCCAGTCTCTAAGCGATACCCGGAATGAGCAGTTCTTC.

The chain couples TRBV19 to TRBJ2-1; 13 nucleotides line up with TRBD2. Per the germline V gene, CDR1 is LNHDA and CDR2 is SQIVND (reference sequence). The CDR3 is 14 residues long. The J segment lost 5 bases and the V segment lost 8 bases, leaving 3 bases of the junction unmatched. CDR3 bases: TGTGCCAGTCGGACTAGCGGGGGAAACAATGAGCAGTTCTTC. Residues: CASRTSGGNNEQFF.

This chain connects TRBV25-1 to TRBJ2-7, with D possibly matching TRBD1 (6 bases). Trimming left V 6 bases short and J 4 bases short, with 16 bases between. The CDR3 consists of 14 residues. The germline gives CDR1 MGHDK, CDR2 SYGVNS. DNA of the CDR3: TGTGCCAGCAGGGAACAGGGAGTGTGGTACGAGCAGTACTTC. This translates into CASREQGVWYEQYF.

Regarding this clone: The same CDR3 is also encoded by other DNA sequences in this sample. The V call is TRBV5-1, the J call TRBJ2-5, with TRBD1 identical over 9 bases. The J segment lost 5 bases and the V segment lost 3 bases, leaving 8 bases of the junction unmatched. This CDR3 has 15 amino acids. Germline V CDR1 and CDR2: SGHRS, YFSETQ. This chain's CDR3 is CASSSPGQGGETQYF. CDR3 in DNA: TGCGCCAGCAGCTCGCCGGGACAGGGAGGCGAGACCCAGTACTTC.

The V gene is TRBV6-1, the J gene TRBJ2-3; D remains ambiguous. V was trimmed by 1 base and J by 6 bases, leaving 8 bases between them. CDR3 length: 13 residues. Germline-derived CDR1 and CDR2 are MNHNS and SASEGT. The DNA for the CDR3 is TGTGCCAGCAGTGAAGGTAATAGGGATACGCAGTATTTT. Protein: CASSEGNRDTQYF.

This clone was seen once. The genes are TRBV27 and TRBJ2-7; the D gene is possibly TRBD1 (6 bases). Germline CDR1 is MNHEY and CDR2 is SMNVEV (reference sequence). This CDR3 has 13 amino acids. V was clipped by 6 bases and J by 3 bases, with 12 bases between them. In nucleotides, the CDR3 is TGTGCCAGCAGAAGCCAGGGGCACTACGAGCAGTACTTC. As protein: CASRSQGHYEQYF.

The chain combines TRBV7-9 with TRBJ2-1; the match to TRBD2 covers 8 bases. CDR1 is SEHNR, CDR2 FQNEAQ, per germline (reference sequence). This CDR3 is 18 amino acids long. The ends lost 3 bases at V and 0 bases at J; junction bases unmatched: 10. DNA for the CDR3: TGTGCCAGCAGCTTTCCCCAGACGGGAGGGAGCTCCTACAATGAGCAGTTCTTC. Protein: CASSFPQTGGSSYNEQFF.

V gene TRBV29-1 combines with J gene TRBJ2-7; D might be TRBD1 or TRBD2, each matching 5 bases. Germline lookup yields CDR1 SQVTM and CDR2 ANQGSEA. There are 12 residues in the CDR3. The V gene lost 4 bases and the J gene lost 3 bases, with 10 bases spanning the gap. The CDR3 sequence is CSVAQGVYEQYF. As DNA, the CDR3 is TGCAGCGTTGCTCAGGGAGTCTACGAGCAGTACTTC.

This chain uses TRBV4-2 with TRBJ1-3; 9 bases map to TRBD1. The germline V gene has CDR1 LGHNA and CDR2 YNFKEQ. The V segment lost 0 bases and the J segment 4 bases; nucleotides outside the gene matches: 7. This CDR3 is 17 amino acids long. Here the CDR3 reads CASSQDRTGGSGNTIYF. CDR3 bases: TGTGCCAGCAGCCAAGATAGAACAGGGGGCTCCGGAAACACCATATATTTT.